These 27 T cell receptor beta chains share one sample of origin, sequenced in a study of cytotoxic CD8 clonotypes in ibrutinib-treated CLL. Using immunoSEQ multiplex PCR, the repertoire was profiled, and TCRdb retains in-frame clones only, with some absent. The table has some 14,000 clones, around 67% seen once. The starting material was PBMCs, obtained before ibrutinib treatment. All receptors derive from a human donor with chronic lymphocytic leukemia.

The chain combines TRBV7-9 with TRBJ1-6; D might be TRBD1 (6 bases). Germline V lookup: CDR1 SEHNR, CDR2 FQNEAQ (reference sequence). The ends were cut back, 5 bases at V and 7 bases at J, with 15 bases in the middle. This CDR3 spans 15 amino acids. The CDR3 DNA is TGTGCCAGCAGCCATCCGACAGGCCTAAATTCACCCCTCCACTTT. This sequence encodes CASSHPTGLNSPLHF.

CDR3 DNA sequence: TGTGCCAGCAGCCCCGGGCCTACCAACTACCACGAGCAGTACTTC. It specifies CASSPGPTNYHEQYF. The chain recombines TRBV7-2 with TRBJ2-7; no firm D call. From germline, CDR1 is SGHTA and CDR2 FQGNSA. CDR3 size: 15 residues. With 5 bases removed from V and 5 bases from J, the gap between germline ends came to 19 bases.

This sequence joins TRBV6-4 and TRBJ2-2; D unresolved. CDR1 is MRHNA, CDR2 SNTAGT, per germline. V lost 8 bases to trimming and J lost 5 bases, with 9 bases between them. CDR3 length equals 12 residues. CDR3 nucleotides: TGTGCCAGCGGCGATTATACCGGGGAGCTGTTTTTT. It translates to CASGDYTGELFF.

This chain joins TRBV5-1 and TRBJ1-4; 7 bases are a match to TRBD1. The CDR3 has 13 residues. The V gene end was trimmed by 4 bases and the J gene end by 10 bases; junction bases not matched to a gene: 7. CDR1 is SGHRS and CDR2 is YFSETQ in the germline V gene. The CDR3 reads CASSPRGRGKLFF. CDR3 in DNA: TGCGCCAGCAGCCCAAGGGGGCGAGGAAAACTGTTTTTT. The full variable domain, in which reference TRBV5-1 and TRBJ1-4 provide the parts outside the CDR3, is KAGVTQTPRYLIKTRGQQVTLSCSPISGHRSVSWYQQTPGQGLQFLFEYFSETQRNKGNFPGRFSGRQFSNSRSEMNVSTLELGDSALYLCASSPRGRGKLFFGSGTQLSVL.

The V gene is TRBV28, the J gene TRBJ2-5; D is perhaps TRBD2 (7 bases). The germline CDR1 and CDR2 sequences are MDHEN and SYDVKM. V was shortened by 8 bases and J by 1 base, with 17 bases between the two germline ends. The CDR3 contains 15 residues. The CDR3 is CASCHGGDTQETQYF. The CDR3, as DNA: TGTGCCAGCTGTCATGGGGGGGACACCCAAGAGACCCAGTACTTC.

J is TRBJ2-5 and V is TRBV13, with D tentatively TRBD1 or TRBD2 (5 bases each). V lost 6 bases and J 4 bases, leaving 12 bases between the germline ends. Per germline, CDR1 PRHDT and CDR2 FYEKMQ (reference sequence). This CDR3 region has 13 residues. The CDR3 region has the DNA TGTGCCAGCAGTGGGACCCAACGAGAGACCCAGTACTTC. Translated: CASSGTQRETQYF.

This clone was detected only a few times. The chain links TRBV7-9 to TRBJ1-2; TRBD1 agrees at 8 bases. The CDR3 is 13 amino acids. After removal of 5 bases from V and 3 bases from J, the junction contained 2 bases not matched to a gene. Germline CDR1 and CDR2: SEHNR and FQNEAQ (reference sequence). The CDR3 DNA is TGTGCCAGCAGCCCGGGACAGGACTATGGCTACACCTTC. It codes for CASSPGQDYGYTF.

J is TRBJ2-1 and V is TRBV9; a possible D gene is TRBD1 (6 bases). In germline, CDR1 is SGDLS, CDR2 YYNGEE. CDR3 length: 13 amino acids. The V end lost 0 bases, the J end lost 5 bases, and 6 bases lay between the germline ends. Here the CDR3 DNA reads TGTGCCAGCAGCGTAGCAGGGGACAATGAGCAGTTCTTC. The encoded protein is CASSVAGDNEQFF.

The chain carries TRBV5-6 and TRBJ2-2; D is undetermined. The CDR3 runs to 16 residues. Germline CDR1 SGHDT, CDR2 YYEEEE. The germline V and J ends were trimmed by 0 bases and 1 base, with 10 bases remaining between them. In DNA, the CDR3 is TGTGCCAGCAGCTTGGGCCCTCACGGGAACACCGGGGAGCTGTTTTTT. This gives the protein CASSLGPHGNTGELFF. Filled out from reference TRBV5-6 and TRBJ2-2, the complete variable domain reads DAGVTQSPTHLIKTRGQQVTLRCSPKSGHDTVSWYQQALGQGPQFIFQYYEEEERQRGNFPDRFSGHQFPNYSSELNVNALLLGDSALYLCASSLGPHGNTGELFFGEGSRLTVL.

The chain has TRBV18 and TRBJ1-3; D unclear. Germline V gene sequence: CDR1 KGHSH, CDR2 LQKENI. This CDR3 is 14 amino acids long. Trimming pared 6 bases from V and 0 bases from J, leaving 9 bases between. In DNA, the CDR3 is TGTGCCAGCTCTCCCTCCTACTCTGGAAACACCATATATTTT. Encoded protein: CASSPSYSGNTIYF.

The V gene is TRBV5-1, the J gene TRBJ2-1; D may correspond to TRBD1 or TRBD2 (5 bases each). CDR1 is SGHRS, CDR2 YFSETQ, per germline. CDR3 length equals 13 residues. The V end was cut by 5 bases, the J end by 6 bases, with 12 bases between. Here the CDR3 reads CASRGTGFNEQFF. The CDR3 region has the DNA TGCGCCAGCAGGGGGACGGGGTTCAATGAGCAGTTCTTC.

This clone was detected only once. The chain combines TRBV28 with TRBJ1-1, with D possibly TRBD1 on 5 matching bases. This CDR3 is 16 amino acids long. CDR1 is MDHEN and CDR2 is SYDVKM in the germline V gene. Between the trimmed V and J ends, which lost 2 bases and 4 bases, there was a span of 17 bases. The CDR3 loop reads CASSLRGWVVGTEAFF. The CDR3 region has the DNA TGTGCCAGCAGTTTACGGGGCTGGGTTGTAGGCACTGAAGCTTTCTTT.

The chain uses TRBV30 and TRBJ1-1; the match to TRBD1 covers 7 bases. J was trimmed by 3 bases and V by 3 bases; bases with no gene match: 4. The CDR3 loop spans 13 amino acids. Germline V CDR1 and CDR2: GTSNPN, SVGIG (reference sequence). As DNA, the CDR3 is TGTGCCTGGAGCAGGGGGTTGGACACTGAAGCTTTCTTT. Protein product: CAWSRGLDTEAFF.

The CDR3, as DNA: TGTGCCAGCAGCTTACCCTTGTCAGGGGGTGAAAAACTGTTTTTT. Translation gives CASSLPLSGGEKLFF. This chain uses TRBV7-9 with TRBJ1-4; 7 bases align to TRBD1. The CDR3 is 15 amino acids. Per germline, CDR1 SEHNR and CDR2 FQNEAQ (reference sequence). The V segment lost 2 bases and the J segment 7 bases; nucleotides outside the gene matches: 7.

The chain couples TRBV19 to TRBJ1-5; D not certain. Germline V gene data show CDR1 as LNHDA and CDR2 as SQIVND (reference sequence). The CDR3 has 15 amino acids. V was clipped by 6 bases and J by 0 bases, with 12 bases between them. DNA for the CDR3: TGTGCCAGTAGACCCCTAGGGAATAGCAATCAGCCCCAGCATTTT. It translates to CASRPLGNSNQPQHF.

V usage is TRBV2 and J usage is TRBJ2-3; a weak D match, TRBD2 (7 bases). The CDR3 is 13 residues long. V was cut by 10 bases and J by 2 bases, with 13 bases left in between. Germline V gene data show CDR1 as SNHLY and CDR2 as FYNNEI. The CDR3 nucleotides are TGTGCCACCGGGGGGCGGCTCACAGATACGCAGTATTTT. Translated, it gives CATGGRLTDTQYF.

The chain employs TRBV5-1 and TRBJ1-1; D gene ambiguous. The CDR3 contains 13 residues. Germline assignment: CDR1 SGHRS and CDR2 YFSETQ. V gave up 0 bases and J gave up 6 bases, with 9 bases separating them. The CDR3 nucleotides read TGCGCCAGCAGCTTGGTGGGGTCCCCTGAAGCTTTCTTT. Translated, it gives CASSLVGSPEAFF.

The V gene is TRBV5-1, the J gene TRBJ1-4; a possible D gene is TRBD1 (6 bases). The V gene's germline CDR1 is SGHRS and CDR2 YFSETQ. The CDR3 is made up of 15 amino acids. Between the trimmed V and J ends, which lost 0 bases and 8 bases, there was a span of 14 bases. The CDR3 bases are TGCGCCAGCAGCTTGGAAGGGGGGCGAAGAGAAAAACTGTTTTTT. Residues: CASSLEGGRREKLFF.

V gene TRBV10-3 combines with J gene TRBJ1-3; D remains unclear. The CDR3 length is 14 residues. Per germline, CDR1 ENHRY and CDR2 SYGVKD. Trimming cost V 6 bases and J 0 bases, with 9 bases left between them. CDR3 nucleotide sequence: TGTGCCATCAGCCCCGGACTCTCTGGAAACACCATATATTTT. As protein: CAISPGLSGNTIYF.

The rearrangement links TRBV4-3 to TRBJ2-2, with D uncertain. The CDR3 contains 14 residues. V was clipped by 4 bases and J by 6 bases, with 12 bases between them. CDR1 and CDR2 (germline): LGHNA, YSLEER. The CDR3 spells CASSRWWDAGELFF. In nucleotides, the CDR3 is TGCGCCAGCAGCCGCTGGTGGGATGCCGGGGAGCTGTTTTTT.

V is TRBV9 and J is TRBJ1-1; the D gene is possibly TRBD1 (6 bases). In germline, CDR1 is SGDLS, CDR2 YYNGEE. The CDR3 contains 14 residues. V dropped 0 bases and J dropped 5 bases, with 11 bases sitting between them. CDR3 amino acids: CASSVGVQGTEAFF. For the CDR3, the DNA is TGTGCCAGCAGCGTAGGGGTCCAGGGGACTGAAGCTTTCTTT.

The chain uses TRBV28 and TRBJ2-7; D not resolved. The CDR3 runs to 12 residues. Germline V gene sequence: CDR1 MDHEN, CDR2 SYDVKM. Trimming removed 6 bases from V and 10 bases from J, with 16 bases in between. As DNA, the CDR3 is TGTGCCAGCAGCGGCGGCCCGTCTTTTCAGTACTTC. Protein: CASSGGPSFQYF. The full variable domain, rest sourced from reference TRBV28 and TRBJ2-7, is DVKVTQSSRYLVKRTGEKVFLECVQDMDHENMFWYRQDPGLGLRLIYFSYDVKMKEKGDIPEGYSVSREKKERFSLILESASTNQTSMYLCASSGGPSFQYFGPGTRLTVT.

The chain uses TRBV19 and TRBJ2-4, with a possible D match to TRBD1 (5 bases). Trimming removed 3 bases at V and 5 bases at J, with 8 bases between. This CDR3 is built from 13 residues. CDR1 and CDR2 (germline): LNHDA, SQIVND (reference sequence). The CDR3 bases are TGTGCCAGTAGTATTGGGGCTCAAAACATTCAGTACTTC. This sequence encodes CASSIGAQNIQYF.

The chain employs TRBV25-1 and TRBJ2-1; TRBD1 matches 7 bases. The CDR3 extends over 16 amino acids. In germline, CDR1 is MGHDK, CDR2 SYGVNS. The ends lost 6 bases at V and 0 bases at J; junction bases unmatched: 8. CDR3 coding DNA: TGTGCCAGCAGCCTAGAACAGGGGTTCTCCTACAATGAGCAGTTCTTC. Translation: CASSLEQGFSYNEQFF.

The chain uses TRBV18 and TRBJ2-3; the match to TRBD2 covers 8 bases. This CDR3 has 14 residues. Unmatched junction bases numbered 6, after V lost 6 bases and J lost 4 bases. Germline CDR1 and CDR2: KGHSH and LQKENI. In nucleotides, the CDR3 is TGTGCCAGCTCGTCATCGGGGGGGGCAGATACGCAGTATTTT. It is translated as CASSSSGGADTQYF. Complete variable domain (other parts from reference TRBV18 and TRBJ2-3): NAGVMQNPRHLVRRRGQEARLRCSPMKGHSHVYWYRQLPEEGLKFMVYLQKENIIDESGMPKERFSAEFPKEGPSILRIQQVVRGDSAAYFCASSSSGGADTQYFGPGTRLTVL.

The chain uses TRBV5-4 and TRBJ2-3, with a weak D call TRBD2 (6 bases). The V and J ends lost 4 bases and 0 bases respectively, with 9 bases between them. The CDR3 has 14 residues. Germline V gene sequence: CDR1 SGHNT, CDR2 YYREEE (reference sequence). The CDR3 reads CASSQRASTDTQYF. CDR3 bases: TGTGCCAGCAGCCAGCGGGCCAGCACAGATACGCAGTATTTT.

V and J are TRBV7-2 and TRBJ2-7; D remains unclear. CDR3 length: 14 residues. Germline V gives CDR1 SGHTA, CDR2 FQGNSA. V was cut by 5 bases and J by 2 bases, with 13 bases left in between. CDR3 nucleotides: TGTGCCAGCAGCCACGACTCCTGGGCCTACGAGCAGTACTTC. This translates into CASSHDSWAYEQYF.